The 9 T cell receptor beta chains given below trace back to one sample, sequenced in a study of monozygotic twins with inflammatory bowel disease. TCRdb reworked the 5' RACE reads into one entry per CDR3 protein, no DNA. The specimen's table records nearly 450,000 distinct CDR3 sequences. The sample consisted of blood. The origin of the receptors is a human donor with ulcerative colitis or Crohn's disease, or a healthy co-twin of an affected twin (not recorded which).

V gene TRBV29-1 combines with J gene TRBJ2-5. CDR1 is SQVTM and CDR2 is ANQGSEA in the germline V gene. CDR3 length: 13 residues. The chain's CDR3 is CSVEEGFGETQYF.

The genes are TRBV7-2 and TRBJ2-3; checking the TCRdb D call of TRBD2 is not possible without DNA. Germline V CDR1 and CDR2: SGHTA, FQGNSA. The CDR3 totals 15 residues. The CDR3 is CASSRTSALTDTQYF. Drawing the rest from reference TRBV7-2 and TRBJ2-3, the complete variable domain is GAGVSQSPSNKVTEKGKDVELRCDPISGHTALYWYRQSLGQGLEFLIYFQGNSAPDKSGLPSDRFSAERTGGSVSTLTIQRTQQEDSAVYLCASSRTSALTDTQYFGPGTRLTVL.

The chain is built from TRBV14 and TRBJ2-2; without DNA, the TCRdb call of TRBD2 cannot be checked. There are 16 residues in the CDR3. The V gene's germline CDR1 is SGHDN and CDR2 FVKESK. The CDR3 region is CASSLLDGRTTGELFF.

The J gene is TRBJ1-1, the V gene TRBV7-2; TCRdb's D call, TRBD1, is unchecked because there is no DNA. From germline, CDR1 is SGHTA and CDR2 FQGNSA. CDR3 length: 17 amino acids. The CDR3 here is CASSLSGATGGRTEAFF.

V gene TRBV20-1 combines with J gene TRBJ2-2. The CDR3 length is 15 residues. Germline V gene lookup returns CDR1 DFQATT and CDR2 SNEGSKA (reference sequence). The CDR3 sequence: CSARDLGLNTGELFF.

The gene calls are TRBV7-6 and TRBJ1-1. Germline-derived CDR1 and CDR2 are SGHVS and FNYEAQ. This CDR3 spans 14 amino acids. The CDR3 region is CASSREEVNTEAFF.

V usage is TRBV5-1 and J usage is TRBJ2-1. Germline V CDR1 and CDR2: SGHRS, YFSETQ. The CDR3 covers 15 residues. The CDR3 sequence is CASSLEATDYNEQFF. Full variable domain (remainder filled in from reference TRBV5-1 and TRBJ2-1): KAGVTQTPRYLIKTRGQQVTLSCSPISGHRSVSWYQQTPGQGLQFLFEYFSETQRNKGNFPGRFSGRQFSNSRSEMNVSTLELGDSALYLCASSLEATDYNEQFFGPGTRLTVL.

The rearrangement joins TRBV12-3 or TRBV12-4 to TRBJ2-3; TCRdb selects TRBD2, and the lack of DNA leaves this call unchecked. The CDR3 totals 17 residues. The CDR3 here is CASSESRTISRTDTQYF.

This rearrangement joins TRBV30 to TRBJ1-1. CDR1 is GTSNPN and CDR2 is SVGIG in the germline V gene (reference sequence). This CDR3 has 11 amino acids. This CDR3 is CAWSPQIEAFF. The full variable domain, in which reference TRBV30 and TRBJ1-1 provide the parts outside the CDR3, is SQTIHQWPATLVQPVGSPLSLECTVEGTSNPNLYWYRQAAGRGLQLLFYSVGIGQISSEVPQNLSASRPQDRQFILSSKKLLLSDSGFYLCAWSPQIEAFFGQGTRLTVV.